Presented here are 11 T cell receptor beta chains from one specimen sequenced in a study of cytomegalovirus exposure and HLA in healthy donors. Both 60 Vbeta primers and 13 Jbeta primers went into the PCR. The assay was immunoSEQ multiplex PCR, and TCRdb's table has in-frame clones only and misses some. The sample comprises 100,000 to 150,000 clones, under 85% of which are singletons, and roughly 5.8% rests with the top ten. Sequenced input: PBMCs. Receptors originate from a man aged 18 to 29 in good health and CMV-seropositive.

The chain carries TRBV4-1 and TRBJ1-2, with a tentative D call TRBD1 (5 bases). This CDR3 spans 15 amino acids. Trimming cost V 0 bases and J 7 bases, with 15 bases left between them. Germline assignment: CDR1 MGHRA and CDR2 YSYEKL. CDR3 amino acids: CASSQDPGRGGGYTF. In DNA, the CDR3 is TGCGCCAGCAGCCAAGACCCAGGGAGGGGAGGTGGCTACACCTTC.

The chain carries TRBV25-1 and TRBJ2-6, with D unclear. CDR1 and CDR2 (germline): MGHDK, SYGVNS. This CDR3 contains 15 residues. V was shortened by 5 bases and J by 0 bases, with 8 bases between the two germline ends. The CDR3 loop is CASSQVSSGANVLTF. For the CDR3, the DNA is TGTGCCAGCAGTCAGGTCTCCTCTGGGGCCAACGTCCTGACTTTC.

The chain is built from TRBV6-5 and TRBJ1-1; 8 nucleotides line up with TRBD1. The CDR3 runs to 15 residues. CDR1 is MNHEY, CDR2 SVGAGI, per germline. V shed 0 bases, J shed 1 base, and the junction held 1 base outside the gene matches. The CDR3 bases are TGTGCCAGCAGTTACTCTCAGGGGGCGAACACTGAAGCTTTCTTT. Residues: CASSYSQGANTEAFF.

This chain uses TRBV27 with TRBJ2-7; 10 bases fit TRBD1. The CDR3 spans 15 residues. V lost 7 bases, J lost 3 bases, and 9 bases stayed unmatched. Germline V gives CDR1 MNHEY, CDR2 SMNVEV (reference sequence). CDR3 region: CASTHLGQGLYEQYF. The CDR3, as DNA: TGTGCCAGCACTCACTTGGGACAGGGGCTCTACGAGCAGTACTTC.

As to this clone: The germline gene is not matched at one end of the junction; a read error may be the cause. V gene TRBV4-1 combines with J gene TRBJ1-5, with 8 nucleotides matching TRBD1. Looked up from germline, CDR1 is MGHRA and CDR2 is YSYEKL. The CDR3 extends over 15 amino acids. The CDR3 region has the DNA TGCGCCAGCAGCCAAGACCGACAGGGGAATCAGCCCCGGCATTTT. This sequence encodes CASSQDRQGNQPRHF.

The chain employs TRBV18 and TRBJ2-7, with 10 bases aligning to TRBD1. Germline V CDR1 and CDR2: KGHSH, LQKENI. With V trimmed by 3 bases and J by 5 bases, 7 bases remained unmatched. This CDR3 is 15 amino acids long. CDR3 in amino acids: CASSPGTGVPHEQYF. The CDR3 DNA reads as TGTGCCAGCTCACCCGGGACAGGGGTTCCCCACGAGCAGTACTTC.

The chain uses TRBV27 and TRBJ2-7, with TRBD1 matching 7 bases. This CDR3 spans 14 amino acids. Germline V gene sequence: CDR1 MNHEY, CDR2 SMNVEV (reference sequence). V lost 6 bases and J lost 3; bases outside the gene matches: 8. CDR3 region: CASRPDRSLYEQYF. As DNA, the CDR3 is TGTGCCAGCAGACCGGACAGGTCTCTCTACGAGCAGTACTTC.

This chain uses TRBV30 with TRBJ1-1; D possibly corresponds to TRBD1 (6 bases). Germline V CDR1 and CDR2: GTSNPN, SVGIG (reference sequence). V was shortened by 3 bases and J by 1 base, with 18 bases between the two germline ends. The CDR3 runs 16 residues. The CDR3 DNA reads as TGTGCCTGGAGACCCCGGGGGGCAGGCTGGAACACTGAAGCTTTCTTT. It specifies CAWRPRGAGWNTEAFF. Looking up the rest from reference TRBV30 and TRBJ1-1 gives the full variable domain: SQTIHQWPATLVQPVGSPLSLECTVEGTSNPNLYWYRQAAGRGLQLLFYSVGIGQISSEVPQNLSASRPQDRQFILSSKKLLLSDSGFYLCAWRPRGAGWNTEAFFGQGTRLTVV.

This clone appeared a few times. V and J are TRBV15 and TRBJ1-2; D remains ambiguous. The CDR3 length is 13 residues. Trimming took off 0 bases at V and 4 bases at J, with 6 bases between the two ends. CDR1 and CDR2 (germline): LNHNV, YYDKDF (reference sequence). DNA for the CDR3: TGTGCCACCAGCAGAGATCAGATCTATGGCTACACCTTC. This translates into CATSRDQIYGYTF.

The V gene is TRBV11-2, the J gene TRBJ1-3; perhaps TRBD1 as D (6 bases). Germline loops: CDR1 SGHAT, CDR2 FQNNGV. V was pared by 6 bases and J by 2 bases, with 11 bases between. This CDR3 is 14 amino acids long. CDR3 sequence: CASSSDRTGNTIYF. Here the CDR3 DNA reads TGTGCCAGCAGTTCAGACAGGACTGGAAACACCATATATTTT.

Turning to this clone: The missing conserved phenylalanine or tryptophan at the end of this CDR3 makes a read error likely. Because the CDR3's place on the DNA is in doubt, the DNA is left out and the CDR3 is given as listed by TCRdb. The V call is TRBV5-5, the J call TRBJ1-1; TRBD1, as called in the table, went unchecked against the DNA. From its first to its last residue, the CDR3 has 13 amino acids. CDR1 SGHKS and CDR2 YYEKEE come from the germline V gene (reference sequence). The CDR3 protein is CASSLSGDRTVIL.